Listed here are 13 T cell receptor beta chains from one sample, sequenced in a study of T cells in Graves' hyperthyroidism and ophthalmopathy. The source material, RNA transcripts, was used to amplify TCR beta CDR3 regions. First-round RT-PCR targeting the TCR CDR3 was performed with the HTBI primer set. MiXCR was run by TCRdb on the multiplex PCR reads, yielding one entry per CDR3 protein. There are approximately 400,000 distinct CDR3 sequences in the sample; roughly 13% occur only once, and more than 9.5% lies in the top ten. The sequenced material came from blood. The origin of the receptors is a woman aged 55-69 years with Graves' hyperthyroidism.

This clonotype was counted ten times or more. The CDR3, as DNA: TGTGCCAGCAGTGATATTCAGGGGGCTAGGAATGAGCAGTTCTTC. Its translation is CASSDIQGARNEQFF. This chain links TRBV2 with TRBJ2-1, with 8 bases identical to TRBD1. Germline V gives CDR1 SNHLY, CDR2 FYNNEI. The trim removed 3 bases at V and 7 bases at J, leaving 8 bases unmatched. This CDR3 has 15 amino acids.

The CDR3 DNA reads TGCAGCTCATCACAGGGGGCTGGGGGTGAAGCTTTCTTT. Amino acid sequence: CSSSQGAGGEAFF. J is TRBJ1-1 and V is TRBV29-1; 9 bases fit TRBD1. V was pared by 8 bases and J by 7 bases, with 11 bases of the junction left unmatched. The CDR3 consists of 13 residues. The V gene's germline CDR1 is SQVTM and CDR2 ANQGSEA.

This clonotype was picked up many times. At one end, the junction sequence differs from germline, possibly due to a read error. The rearrangement joins TRBV20-1 to TRBJ2-3; D possibly corresponds to TRBD2 (5 bases). The CDR3 covers 15 residues. Per the germline V gene, CDR1 is DFQATT and CDR2 is SNEGSKA (reference sequence). The CDR3: CSARDLRDSTDTQYF. In DNA form, the CDR3 reads TGCAGTGCCAGAGACTTACGGGATAGCACAGATACGCAGTATTTT.

This clonotype was seen a handful of times. The CDR3 sequence: CATTRFGTEAFF. Written as DNA, the CDR3 is TGTGCCACCACCAGGTTCGGGACTGAAGCTTTCTTT. The chain has TRBV19 and TRBJ1-1; D is undetermined. CDR3 length equals 12 residues. V was pared by 10 bases and J by 5 bases, with 14 bases between. Germline-derived CDR1 and CDR2 are LNHDA and SQIVND (reference sequence).

V usage is TRBV3-1 and J usage is TRBJ2-7; D remains unclear. Trimming stripped 5 bases from V and 6 bases from J, with 14 bases between. The length of the CDR3 is 13 residues. Germline CDR1 is LGHDT and CDR2 is YNNKEL (reference sequence). For the CDR3, the DNA is TGTGCCAGCAGCTACCCAAGTCGACGCGAGCAGTACTTC. Protein sequence: CASSYPSRREQYF.

Ten or more counts support this clonotype. The chain links TRBV30 to TRBJ2-7; 8 positions agree with TRBD1. From germline, CDR1 is GTSNPN and CDR2 SVGIG (reference sequence). V shed 3 bases and J 3 bases; nucleotides not matched to a gene: 16. There are 17 residues in the CDR3. The CDR3 nucleotides read TGTGCCTGGAGAGGACTGCTCCGGACAGGGCGGGACTACGAGCAGTACTTC. Translation: CAWRGLLRTGRDYEQYF.

This clonotype was counted a few times. This chain connects TRBV14 to TRBJ2-7; perhaps TRBD2 as D (5 bases). Germline CDR1 is SGHDN and CDR2 is FVKESK. Trimming removed 0 bases from V and 0 bases from J, with 9 bases in between. This CDR3 spans 15 amino acids. The CDR3 region has the DNA TGTGCCAGCAGCCAAGAAGCGGTAAGCTCCTACGAGCAGTACTTC. Translation gives CASSQEAVSSYEQYF.

V usage is TRBV27 and J usage is TRBJ2-1; D may correspond to TRBD1 or TRBD2 (5 bases each). The CDR3 length is 15 residues. The germline gives CDR1 MNHEY, CDR2 SMNVEV (reference sequence). Trimming stripped 1 base from V and 8 bases from J, with 15 bases between. The CDR3 protein is CASSLFLGPPDEQFF. The CDR3 nucleotides read TGTGCCAGCAGTTTATTCCTGGGACCGCCGGATGAGCAGTTCTTC.

V and J are TRBV7-9 and TRBJ2-7; TRBD2 matches at 8 bases. The germline gives CDR1 SEHNR, CDR2 FQNEAQ (reference sequence). The CDR3 extends over 13 amino acids. The V segment lost 5 bases and the J segment 4 bases; nucleotides outside the gene matches: 4. The CDR3 coding sequence is TGTGCCAGCAGCCCCCCGGGGGGGTACGAGCAGTACTTC. Translated: CASSPPGGYEQYF.

This clonotype turned up a few times. The chain recombines TRBV10-3 with TRBJ2-1; 9 bases line up with TRBD1. J gave up 9 bases and V 6 bases, and 6 bases lay outside the gene matches. The germline gives CDR1 ENHRY, CDR2 SYGVKD. This CDR3 has 13 residues. In DNA form, the CDR3 reads TGTGCCATCAGCCCGGACAGGGGCGGTGAGCAGTTCTTC. Its protein product is CAISPDRGGEQFF.

This clonotype was seen repeatedly, ten times or more. The V call is TRBV11-2, the J call TRBJ1-1, with D maybe TRBD1 (5 bases). V lost 0 bases, J lost 4 bases, and 12 bases lay in between. Germline loops: CDR1 SGHAT, CDR2 FQNNGV. This CDR3 is 15 amino acids long. As DNA, the CDR3 is TGTGCCAGCAGCTTAGAGTGGTCCAGGGTCACTGAAGCTTTCTTT. This translates into CASSLEWSRVTEAFF.

This clonotype was seen at least ten times. The chain is built from TRBV30 and TRBJ2-7, with 8 bases aligning to TRBD2. V was pared by 0 bases and J by 6 bases, with 10 bases of the junction left unmatched. CDR1 and CDR2 (germline): GTSNPN, SVGIG (reference sequence). CDR3 length equals 15 residues. CDR3 sequence (DNA): TGTGCCTGGAGTGTACGGGTTGCGGGAGGAAGCGAGCAGTACTTC. This gives the protein CAWSVRVAGGSEQYF.

This clonotype was picked up a small number of times. The chain joins TRBV20-1 to TRBJ2-1; TRBD2 matches at 13 bases. The V and J ends lost 4 bases and 7 bases, in that order; junction bases with no gene match: 4. From germline, CDR1 is DFQATT and CDR2 SNEGSKA (reference sequence). The CDR3 consists of 14 residues. Here the CDR3 reads CSAIPGLAGNEQFF. The CDR3 region has the DNA TGCAGTGCTATCCCGGGACTAGCGGGAAATGAGCAGTTCTTC.